These 3 T cell receptor beta chains came from one sample sequenced in a study of beta chain features in type 1 diabetes. Study findings and constraints: The study found moderately but significantly shorter TCRB CDR3s in all four CD4+ subsets of Type 1 diabetes patients.

Expressed TCRB transcripts were sequenced because the entire RNA isolate underwent reverse transcription. Produced via immunoSEQ multiplex PCR; TCRdb's table is partial and in-frame only. The profile shows around 650,000 clones, 12% of them singletons. No antigen has been assigned to these receptors. Material: naive CD4+ T cells from blood. The receptors derive from a man aged 25 to 45 with type 1 diabetes.

V usage is TRBV9 and J usage is TRBJ1-1, with D perhaps matching TRBD1 (5 bases). In germline, CDR1 is SGDLS, CDR2 YYNGEE. This CDR3 is built from 13 residues. Trimming removed 0 bases at V and 10 bases at J, with 13 bases between. The CDR3 coding sequence is TGTGCCAGCAGCGTAGCCTTGGGGCCGGTAGCTTTCTTT. This encodes CASSVALGPVAFF.

In its sample, this clone was seen a few times. The same CDR3 can be traced to other DNA sequences in this sample. V usage is TRBV7-3 and J usage is TRBJ1-1; D is unresolved. Germline CDR1 reads SGHTA; CDR2 reads FQGTGA. Trimming shortened V by 5 bases and J by 0 bases, and 7 bases separated the two germline ends. The CDR3 runs 13 residues. The CDR3 DNA follows: TGTGCCAGCAGCCTGCACATGAACACTGAAGCTTTCTTT. Residues: CASSLHMNTEAFF.

This clone was detected a few times. The chain uses TRBV4-3 and TRBJ2-2; TRBD2 is a possible D gene (6 bases). The CDR3 contains 15 residues. The V and J ends lost 3 bases and 2 bases respectively, with 10 bases between them. The V gene's germline CDR1 is LGHNA and CDR2 YSLEER. DNA for the CDR3: TGCGCCAGCAGCCAGACGGGACTTAACACCGGGGAGCTGTTTTTT. Translating it yields CASSQTGLNTGELFF.